This T cell receptor (beta chain) was identified in a study of cytomegalovirus exposure and HLA in healthy donors. Study context: Among the approximately 410 genotyped donors, around 81% were placed in the Caucasian-associated ancestry cluster.

PCR primers comprised 60 Vbeta and 13 Jbeta primers. Here immunoSEQ multiplex PCR was the method, and the copy in TCRdb shows in-frame clones only, minus some. This repertoire shows about 120,000 clones, 77% found once; its top ten account for roughly 3.7%. The sequence came from a human donor in good health. The sequenced sample consisted of PBMCs.

CDR3 sequence (DNA): TGCAGCGGGTCGGACAGGTCGAACACTGAAGCTTTCTTT. This gives the protein CSGSDRSNTEAFF. The chain uses TRBV29-1 and TRBJ1-1, with 7 bases fitting TRBD1. V shed 7 bases and J 1 base; nucleotides not matched to a gene: 6. The CDR3 covers 13 residues. The V gene's germline CDR1 is SQVTM and CDR2 ANQGSEA.